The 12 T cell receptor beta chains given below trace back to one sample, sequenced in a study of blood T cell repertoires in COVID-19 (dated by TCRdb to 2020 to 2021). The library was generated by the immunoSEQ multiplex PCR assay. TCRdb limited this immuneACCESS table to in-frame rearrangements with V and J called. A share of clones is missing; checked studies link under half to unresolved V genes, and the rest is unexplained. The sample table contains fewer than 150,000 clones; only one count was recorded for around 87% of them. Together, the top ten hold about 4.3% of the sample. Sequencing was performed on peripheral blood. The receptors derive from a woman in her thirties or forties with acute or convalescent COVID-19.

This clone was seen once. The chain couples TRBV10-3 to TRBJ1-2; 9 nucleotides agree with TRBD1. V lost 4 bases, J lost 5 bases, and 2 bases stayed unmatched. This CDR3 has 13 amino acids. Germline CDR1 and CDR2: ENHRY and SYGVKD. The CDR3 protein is CAISVGQGYGYTF. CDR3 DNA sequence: TGTGCCATCAGTGTAGGACAGGGGTATGGCTACACCTTC.

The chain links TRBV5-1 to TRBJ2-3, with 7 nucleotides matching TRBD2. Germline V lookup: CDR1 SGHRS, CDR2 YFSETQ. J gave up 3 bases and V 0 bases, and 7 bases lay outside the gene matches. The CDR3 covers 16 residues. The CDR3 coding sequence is TGCGCCAGCAGCTTGGGGGCGGGGGTCGGAACAGATACGCAGTATTTT. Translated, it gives CASSLGAGVGTDTQYF.

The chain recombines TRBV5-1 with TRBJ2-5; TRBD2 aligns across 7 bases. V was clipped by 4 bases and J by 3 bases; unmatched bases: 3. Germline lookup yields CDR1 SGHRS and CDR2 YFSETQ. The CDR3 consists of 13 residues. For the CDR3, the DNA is TGCGCCAGCAGCCCGGGACTAAAAGAGACCCAGTACTTC. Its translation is CASSPGLKETQYF.

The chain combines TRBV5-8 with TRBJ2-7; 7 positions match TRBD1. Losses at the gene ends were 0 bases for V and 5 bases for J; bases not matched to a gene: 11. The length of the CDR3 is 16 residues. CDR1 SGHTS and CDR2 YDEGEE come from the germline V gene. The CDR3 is CASSLAPERGHNEQYF. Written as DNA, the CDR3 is TGTGCCAGCAGCTTGGCCCCGGAAAGGGGGCATAACGAGCAGTACTTC. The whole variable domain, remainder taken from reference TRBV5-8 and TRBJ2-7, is EAGVTQSPTHLIKTRGQQATLRCSPISGHTSVYWYQQALGLGLQFLLWYDEGEERNRGNFPPRFSGRQFPNYSSELNVNALELEDSALYLCASSLAPERGHNEQYFGPGTRLTVT.

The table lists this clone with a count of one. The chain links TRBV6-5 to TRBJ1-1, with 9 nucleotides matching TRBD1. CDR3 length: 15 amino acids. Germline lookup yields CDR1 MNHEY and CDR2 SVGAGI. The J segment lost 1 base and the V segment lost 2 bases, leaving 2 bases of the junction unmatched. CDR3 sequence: CASSYQTGGNTEAFF. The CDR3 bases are TGTGCCAGCAGTTACCAGACAGGGGGGAACACTGAAGCTTTCTTT.

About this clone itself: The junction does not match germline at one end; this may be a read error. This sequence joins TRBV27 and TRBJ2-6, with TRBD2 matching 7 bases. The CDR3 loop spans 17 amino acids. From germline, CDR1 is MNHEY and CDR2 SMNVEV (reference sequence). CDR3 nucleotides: TGTGCCAGCAGCCCGAGGTTTGGGGAGGGGAAAGGGAACGTCCCGACTTTC. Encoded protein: CASSPRFGEGKGNVPTF.

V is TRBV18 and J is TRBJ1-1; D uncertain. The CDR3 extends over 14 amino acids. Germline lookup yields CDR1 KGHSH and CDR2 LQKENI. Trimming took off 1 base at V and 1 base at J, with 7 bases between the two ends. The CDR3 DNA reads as TGTGCCAGCTCACCACTAGTCAAGAACACTGAAGCTTTCTTT. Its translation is CASSPLVKNTEAFF.

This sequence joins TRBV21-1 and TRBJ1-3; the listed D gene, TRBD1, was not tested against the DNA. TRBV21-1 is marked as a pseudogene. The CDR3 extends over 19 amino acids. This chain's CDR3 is CASSKARFNRGKNGNTIYF. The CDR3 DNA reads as TGTGCCAGCAGCAAAGCGCGGTTTAACAGGGGCAAAAATGGAAACACCATATATTTT.

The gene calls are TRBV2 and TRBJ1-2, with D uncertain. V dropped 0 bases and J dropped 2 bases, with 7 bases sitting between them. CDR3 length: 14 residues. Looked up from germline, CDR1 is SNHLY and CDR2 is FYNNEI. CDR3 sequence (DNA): TGTGCCAGCAGTGAAGCGTCGGGGAACTATGGCTACACCTTC. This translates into CASSEASGNYGYTF.

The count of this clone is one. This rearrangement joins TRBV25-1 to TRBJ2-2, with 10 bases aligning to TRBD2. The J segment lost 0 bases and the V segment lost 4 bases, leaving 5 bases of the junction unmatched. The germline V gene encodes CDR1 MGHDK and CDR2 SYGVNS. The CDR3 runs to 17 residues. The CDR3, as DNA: TGTGCCAGCAGTGGTAATAGCGGGGGGCCGAACACCGGGGAGCTGTTTTTT. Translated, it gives CASSGNSGGPNTGELFF.

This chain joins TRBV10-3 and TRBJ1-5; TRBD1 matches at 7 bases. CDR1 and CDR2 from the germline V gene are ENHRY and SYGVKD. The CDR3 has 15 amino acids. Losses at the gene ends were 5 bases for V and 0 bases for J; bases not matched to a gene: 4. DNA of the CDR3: TGTGCCATCAGTCAGGACAGGTCTAGCAATCAGCCCCAGCATTTT. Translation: CAISQDRSSNQPQHF.

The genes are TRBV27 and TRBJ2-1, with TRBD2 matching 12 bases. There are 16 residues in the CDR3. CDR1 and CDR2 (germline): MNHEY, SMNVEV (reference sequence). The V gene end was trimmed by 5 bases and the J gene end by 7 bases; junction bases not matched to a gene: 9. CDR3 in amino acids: CASSPLAGGPGNEQFF. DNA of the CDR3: TGTGCCAGCAGTCCCCTAGCGGGAGGGCCGGGGAATGAGCAGTTCTTC.